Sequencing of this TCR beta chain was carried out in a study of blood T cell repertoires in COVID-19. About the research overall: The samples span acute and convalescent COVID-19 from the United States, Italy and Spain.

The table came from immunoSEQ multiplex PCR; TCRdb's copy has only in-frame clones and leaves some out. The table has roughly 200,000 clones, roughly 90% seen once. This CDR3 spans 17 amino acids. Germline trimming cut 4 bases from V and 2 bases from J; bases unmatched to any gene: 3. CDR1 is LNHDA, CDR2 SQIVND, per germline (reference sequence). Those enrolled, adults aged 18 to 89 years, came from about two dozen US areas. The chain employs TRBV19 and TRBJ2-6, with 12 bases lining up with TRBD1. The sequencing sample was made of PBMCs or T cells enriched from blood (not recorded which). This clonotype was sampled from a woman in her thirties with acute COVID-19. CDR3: CASSTGQGATGANVLTF. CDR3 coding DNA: TGTGCCAGTAGTACGGGACAGGGGGCGACTGGGGCCAACGTCCTGACTTTC.